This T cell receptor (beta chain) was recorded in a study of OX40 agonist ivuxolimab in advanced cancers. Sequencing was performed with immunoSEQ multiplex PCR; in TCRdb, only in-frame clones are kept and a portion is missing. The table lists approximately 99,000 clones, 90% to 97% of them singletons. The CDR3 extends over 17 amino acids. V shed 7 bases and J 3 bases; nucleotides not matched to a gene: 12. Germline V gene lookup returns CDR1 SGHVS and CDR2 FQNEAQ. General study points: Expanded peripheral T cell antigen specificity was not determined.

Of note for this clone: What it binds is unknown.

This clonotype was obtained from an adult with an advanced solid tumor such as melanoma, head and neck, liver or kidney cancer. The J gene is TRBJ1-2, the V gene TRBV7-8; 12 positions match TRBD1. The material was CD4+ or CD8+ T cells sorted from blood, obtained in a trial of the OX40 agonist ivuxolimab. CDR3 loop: CASTWGQGATQDYGYTF. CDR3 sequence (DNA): TGTGCCAGCACCTGGGGACAGGGGGCAACACAGGACTATGGCTACACCTTC.